The source of this T cell receptor (beta chain) is a study of blood T cell repertoires in COVID-19. Here immunoSEQ multiplex PCR was the method, and the copy in TCRdb shows in-frame clones only, minus some. The table has about 230,000 clones, around nine tenths seen once; the top ten hold about 3.5%. The germline V gene has CDR1 LNHDA and CDR2 SQIVND (reference sequence). The CDR3 spans 12 residues. The V and J ends lost 4 bases and 3 bases respectively, with 5 bases between them. Sequenced material: PBMCs or T cells enriched from blood (not recorded which). The J gene is TRBJ2-3, the V gene TRBV19; no definite D call. This TCR came from a woman in her 30s who had been exposed to COVID-19. The CDR3 region has the DNA TGTGCCAGTAGTACTCTGACAGATACGCAGTATTTT. Translation gives CASSTLTDTQYF.